This T cell receptor (beta chain) was sequenced during a study of OX40 agonist ivuxolimab in advanced cancers. Trimming pared 2 bases from V and 1 base from J, leaving 10 bases between. Germline CDR1 and CDR2: MNHEY and SVGAGI. This CDR3 is built from 15 residues. The repertoire was sequenced with immunoSEQ multiplex PCR; TCRdb's copy has only in-frame clones and lacks some. Of 75,000 to 90,000 clones listed, 75% to 95% are singletons. The starting material was CD4+ or CD8+ T cells sorted from blood, obtained in a trial of the OX40 agonist ivuxolimab. This sequence was found in an adult with an advanced solid tumor such as melanoma, head and neck, liver or kidney cancer. The genes are TRBV6-5 and TRBJ2-3, with D maybe TRBD2 (6 bases). The CDR3 here is CASSYAGPGTDTQYF. The CDR3 coding sequence is TGTGCCAGCAGTTACGCGGGGCCGGGCACAGATACGCAGTATTTT.